This is a list of T cell receptor beta chains from one sample in a study of cytomegalovirus exposure and HLA in healthy donors. Clones were sequenced by immunoSEQ multiplex PCR, and TCRdb holds only the in-frame ones, with some missing. This table has about 100,000 clones, roughly 70% appearing once. The specimen sequenced was PBMCs. These receptors were taken from a man aged 35-49 years in good health and CMV-seropositive. Each CDR3 is given without its conserved first and last residue. Fields, in order: V gene, D gene, J gene, CDR3 protein. D genes are given only for firm matches.

>TRBV6-1|-|TRBJ1-5
ASREPGSHQPQH
>TRBV13|-|TRBJ2-3
ASSYGTDTQY
>TRBV14|TRBD1|TRBJ1-2
ASSQHTGDGYT
>TRBV4-1|TRBD1|TRBJ2-7
ASSQGGGPGEQY
>TRBV7-9|-|TRBJ2-5
ASSLVSGVETQY
>TRBV5-4|-|TRBJ2-3
ASSVPADTQY
>TRBV6-5|-|TRBJ2-5
ASSYSFRPRGETQY
>TRBV6-5|-|TRBJ2-3
ASSPGVGESTQY
>TRBV4-1|TRBD2|TRBJ2-1
ASSQGTRASGWGEQF
>TRBV11-2|TRBD1|TRBJ2-2
ASSWDRGTGELF
>TRBV27|-|TRBJ2-7
ASSRRTGNWIYEQY
>TRBV4-2|-|TRBJ1-3
ASSQDFSGKSGNTIY
>TRBV6-5|-|TRBJ1-5
ASSKVAGSNQPQH
>TRBV6-4|TRBD2|TRBJ2-1
ASSELAGGGNEQF
>TRBV4-2|-|TRBJ2-5
ASSQDRGETQY
>TRBV9|-|TRBJ1-1
ASTVGAGGNTEAF
>TRBV4-3|-|TRBJ1-5
ASSQDRSGFQPQH